Included here is one TCR beta chain sequence, with context. Its antigen is undetermined. The sample is drawn from a study of T cell repertoires in cytomegalovirus infection. Whole-study context: TCR beta signatures that were public indicated CMV infection and matching HLA type. General study findings and limits: Identification of carriers of CMV plus the relevant HLA was achieved through cumulative public TCR beta family frequency. There were HLA-C-restricted CMV-specific TCR beta clonotypes dominating the ex vivo response.

TCRdb analysed the reads with MiXCR anew, one entry per CDR3 protein. Among 150,000 to 200,000 distinct CDR3 sequences listed, nearly 9.5% were seen once. The germline gives CDR1 SGHNT, CDR2 YYREEE (reference sequence). This CDR3 is 15 amino acids long. Unmatched junction bases numbered 6, after V lost 4 bases and J lost 1 base. The clonotype originates from a human donor in good health (CMV status not recorded). Some clones in this sample may be carry-over from other donors' samples. The sample comprised PBMCs. The chain uses TRBV5-4 and TRBJ2-5; TRBD2 aligns across 8 bases. The CDR3: CASSRGGQSQETQYF. CDR3 DNA: TGTGCCAGCAGCCGGGGGGGCCAGAGCCAAGAGACCCAGTACTTC. The full variable domain, its missing parts supplied by reference TRBV5-4 and TRBJ2-5, is ETGVTQSPTHLIKTRGQQVTLRCSSQSGHNTVSWYQQALGQGPQFIFQYYREEENGRGNFPPRFSGLQFPNYSSELNVNALELDDSALYLCASSRGGQSQETQYFGPGTRLLVL.